This T cell receptor beta chain was obtained from a study of blood T cell repertoires in COVID-19. In the study overall: Sources were T cells, B-cell-depleted T cells, or PBMCs; the material itself was cDNA or gDNA.

Living in 25 or so US areas, the participants were between roughly 18 and 89 years of age. Participants had their cohort set by participant-reported clinical history. As processed by the authors: For nucleated cells, counts were estimated from reference gene primer amplification. Only in-frame clones appear in the TCRdb table, and some are missing; sequencing was by immunoSEQ multiplex PCR. The DNA gave D and trimming, while V, J and clone size come from that table. The sample comprises approximately 360,000 clones, 88% of which are singletons, and 0.9% to 1% rests with the top ten. Sequences were obtained from PBMCs or T cells enriched from blood (not recorded which). This sequence originates from a woman in her twenties or thirties with acute COVID-19.

The CDR3 sequence: CASSRGLAGGPITYNEQFF. The CDR3 DNA sequence: TGTGCCAGCAGTCGCGGACTAGCGGGGGGGCCTATCACCTACAATGAGCAGTTCTTC. The chain couples TRBV27 to TRBJ2-1; 15 positions match TRBD2. Germline V gene lookup returns CDR1 MNHEY and CDR2 SMNVEV (reference sequence). J was trimmed by 2 bases and V by 5 bases; bases with no gene match: 10. The CDR3 sequence is 19 residues long.